This entry features one T cell receptor (beta chain) sequence. Antigen specificity is unknown. V was clipped by 0 bases and J by 3 bases, with 20 bases between them. CDR3 length: 19 residues. The germline gives CDR1 MGHRA, CDR2 YSYEKL. This record comes from a study of lymphopenia after photon versus proton radiotherapy. Study-wide results and limits: Post-nadir diversity loss with photons came from oligoclonal expansion, particularly CD8+ Temra cells.

Only in-frame clones appear in the TCRdb table, and some are missing; sequencing was by immunoSEQ multiplex PCR. The sample shows tens of thousands of clones, 84% of them seen only once. This TCR was sampled from a man aged 55-75 years with pancreatic cancer. This chain connects TRBV4-1 to TRBJ1-4; the D gene is possibly TRBD1 (6 bases). Here the sequenced sample was peripheral blood, taken from a patient treated with proton-based radiotherapy. CDR3 nucleotides: TGCGCCAGCAGCCAAGATATGGGACAAAGGGGGGTTTCTAATGAAAAACTGTTTTTT. Amino acid sequence: CASSQDMGQRGVSNEKLFF.